This entry describes one T cell receptor (beta chain). This specimen belongs to a study of spatial heterogeneity in lung cancer. For the study at large: Donors were under 90 untreated early-stage non-small cell lung cancer patients. Where they were available, follow-up PBMC samples were sequenced, at a median of around 24 months after resection.

A unique molecular identifier was attached to every TCR cDNA molecule. Using its own MiXCR run on the 5' RACE reads, TCRdb lists one record per CDR3 protein. Found here are some 120,000 distinct CDR3 sequences, 12% of them singletons; the top ten hold 16%. The time point is: blood at routine non-recurrence follow-up after resection. Whole RNA from tumor, nontumor lung or frozen PBMC was sequenced unsorted. The clonotype comes from a male donor with early-stage non-small cell lung cancer. The source was PBMCs, collected at follow-up.

The DNA for the CDR3 is TGCGCCAGCAGTACCGGGACAGGGGTTGGTCAGCCCCAGCATTTT. Its translation is CASSTGTGVGQPQHF. The rearrangement uses TRBV23-1 and TRBJ1-5; 10 positions match TRBD1. Being an ORF, TRBV23-1 has a function that is uncertain. Trimming cost V 5 bases and J 6 bases; bases outside gene matches: 7. This CDR3 contains 15 residues.